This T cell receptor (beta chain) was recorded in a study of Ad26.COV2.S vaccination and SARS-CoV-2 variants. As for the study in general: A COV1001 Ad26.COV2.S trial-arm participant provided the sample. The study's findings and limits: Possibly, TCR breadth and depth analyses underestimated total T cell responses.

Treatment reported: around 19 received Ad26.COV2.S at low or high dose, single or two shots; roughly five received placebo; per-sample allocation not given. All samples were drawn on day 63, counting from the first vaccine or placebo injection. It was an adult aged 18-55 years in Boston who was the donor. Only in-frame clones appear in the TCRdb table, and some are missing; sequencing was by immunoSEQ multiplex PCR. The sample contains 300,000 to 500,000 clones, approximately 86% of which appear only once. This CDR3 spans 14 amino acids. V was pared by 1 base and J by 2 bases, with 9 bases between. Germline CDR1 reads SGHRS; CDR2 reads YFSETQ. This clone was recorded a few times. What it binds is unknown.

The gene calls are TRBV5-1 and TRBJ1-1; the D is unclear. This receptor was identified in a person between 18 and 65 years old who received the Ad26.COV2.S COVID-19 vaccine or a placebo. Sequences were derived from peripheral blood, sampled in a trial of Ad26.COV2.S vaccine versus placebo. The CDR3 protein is CASSLNTPNTEAFF. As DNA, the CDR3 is TGCGCCAGCAGCTTGAATACACCTAACACTGAAGCTTTCTTT.